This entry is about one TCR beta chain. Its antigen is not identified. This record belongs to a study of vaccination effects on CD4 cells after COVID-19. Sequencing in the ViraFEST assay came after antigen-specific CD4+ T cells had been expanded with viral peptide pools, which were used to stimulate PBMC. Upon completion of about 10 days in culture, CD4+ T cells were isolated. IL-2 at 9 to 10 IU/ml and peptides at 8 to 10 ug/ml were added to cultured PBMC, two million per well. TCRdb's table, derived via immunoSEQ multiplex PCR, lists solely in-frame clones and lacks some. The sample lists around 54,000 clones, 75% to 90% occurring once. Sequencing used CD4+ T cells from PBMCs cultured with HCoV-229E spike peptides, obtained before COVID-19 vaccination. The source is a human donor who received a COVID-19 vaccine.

CDR3 sequence reads: CASSVGGNSGNTIYF. The CDR3 nucleotides read TGTGCCAGCAGCGTAGGAGGGAACTCTGGAAACACCATATATTTT. The rearrangement links TRBV9 to TRBJ1-3; D ambiguous. The CDR3 is 15 amino acids. V lost 0 bases to trimming and J lost 0 bases, with 7 bases between them. Germline V gene lookup returns CDR1 SGDLS and CDR2 YYNGEE.